These 20 T cell receptor beta chains share one sample of origin, sequenced in a study of shared clonotypes between healthy human individuals. The table came from immunoSEQ multiplex PCR; TCRdb's copy has only in-frame clones and leaves some out. The sample lists approximately 2,300,000 clones; roughly 90% were seen once. The material sequenced was naive CD4+ T cells from PBMCs. The subset is: CD45RA+ positively selected. All receptors come from a man younger than 35 in good health. Some clones in this sample may be carry-over from other donors' samples.

This clone was observed a handful of times. The V call is TRBV4-1, the J call TRBJ1-4; D remains unclear. Germline CDR1 and CDR2: MGHRA and YSYEKL. The CDR3 spans 12 residues. V gave up 4 bases and J gave up 6 bases, with 6 bases separating them. The CDR3 sequence is CASSPDHEKLFF. CDR3 nucleotides: TGCGCCAGCAGCCCTGATCATGAAAAACTGTTTTTT.

The rearrangement uses TRBV2 and TRBJ1-4; 11 positions agree with TRBD1. Trimming took 6 bases from V and 7 from J; bases not matched to a gene: 4. The germline CDR1 and CDR2 sequences are SNHLY and FYNNEI. The CDR3 runs to 14 residues. CDR3 region: CASRRTGGVEKLFF. The CDR3 nucleotides read TGTGCCAGCAGAAGGACAGGGGGCGTTGAAAAACTGTTTTTT.

The CDR3 spells CASSPDSHNEQFF. The DNA of the CDR3 is TGCGCCAGCAGCCCGGACAGCCACAATGAGCAGTTCTTC. The chain employs TRBV5-1 and TRBJ2-1; possible D gene TRBD1, 6 bases. Germline V CDR1 and CDR2: SGHRS, YFSETQ. V shed 4 bases and J shed 5 bases, with 10 bases lying between them. CDR3 length: 13 residues.

With regard to this clone: This specimen includes other DNA sequences encoding the same CDR3. V gene TRBV11-2 combines with J gene TRBJ1-1; D is perhaps TRBD1 (5 bases). The CDR3 runs 13 residues. Trimming cost V 3 bases and J 1 base, with 6 bases left between them. Germline V gene sequence: CDR1 SGHAT, CDR2 FQNNGV. The CDR3 sequence is CASSFGGNTEAFF. DNA of the CDR3: TGTGCCAGCAGCTTTGGGGGGAACACTGAAGCTTTCTTT.

J is TRBJ2-7 and V is TRBV4-2; 10 bases line up with TRBD2. Trimming cost V 1 base and J 2 bases; bases outside gene matches: 8. This CDR3 contains 17 residues. Germline-derived CDR1 and CDR2 are LGHNA and YNFKEQ. The CDR3 nucleotides are TGTGCCAGCAGCCAAGGAACAAGCGGGAGGGATACCTACGAGCAGTACTTC. The encoded protein is CASSQGTSGRDTYEQYF.

CDR3 sequence: CASSWTSGEYNEQFF. The CDR3 bases are TGTGCCAGCAGCTGGACTAGCGGGGAGTACAATGAGCAGTTCTTC. This sequence joins TRBV11-2 and TRBJ2-1, with TRBD2 identical over 12 bases. The CDR3 has 15 residues. Germline V CDR1 and CDR2: SGHAT, FQNNGV. Losses at the gene ends were 4 bases for V and 4 bases for J; bases not matched to a gene: 2.

The chain joins TRBV2 to TRBJ1-1; 8 bases line up with TRBD1. Germline CDR1 reads SNHLY; CDR2 reads FYNNEI. The CDR3 extends over 14 amino acids. After removal of 6 bases from V and 6 bases from J, the junction contained 9 bases not matched to a gene. The CDR3 DNA reads TGTGCCAGCAGCCTAACAGGGGGAAGCTCTGAAGCTTTCTTT. This sequence encodes CASSLTGGSSEAFF.

The J gene is TRBJ2-3, the V gene TRBV18; D uncertain. This CDR3 is built from 14 residues. Germline CDR1 reads KGHSH; CDR2 reads LQKENI. V lost 3 bases to trimming and J lost 0 bases, with 7 bases between them. In nucleotides, the CDR3 is TGTGCCAGCTCACCCATACAGAGCACAGATACGCAGTATTTT. It yields the protein CASSPIQSTDTQYF.

This clone has just one count. The chain carries TRBV7-9 and TRBJ2-7, with D hard to call. CDR1 and CDR2 (germline): SEHNR, FQNEAQ (reference sequence). V was clipped by 0 bases and J by 3 bases, with 15 bases between them. There are 16 residues in the CDR3. For the CDR3, the DNA is TGTGCCAGCAGCTTAGCGCTTTGGGGTCTTAGCTACGAGCAGTACTTC. Amino acid sequence: CASSLALWGLSYEQYF.

The chain employs TRBV9 and TRBJ2-3; D tentatively reads TRBD1 or TRBD2 (5 bases each). The V end lost 0 bases, the J end lost 5 bases, and 10 bases lay between the germline ends. Germline V gene data show CDR1 as SGDLS and CDR2 as YYNGEE. The CDR3 has 14 amino acids. The CDR3: CASSVVVGVDTQYF. As DNA, the CDR3 is TGTGCCAGCAGCGTAGTAGTGGGGGTAGATACGCAGTATTTT.

The CDR3 sequence is CASTDPRGANYGYTF. The CDR3 coding sequence is TGTGCCAGCACCGATCCCAGGGGAGCTAACTATGGCTACACCTTC. V usage is TRBV28 and J usage is TRBJ1-2, with D possibly matching TRBD1 (6 bases). CDR3 length equals 15 residues. Germline V lookup: CDR1 MDHEN, CDR2 SYDVKM. Trimming removed 7 bases from V and 0 bases from J, with 15 bases in between.

The chain combines TRBV5-1 with TRBJ2-2; 9 nucleotides line up with TRBD1. V was pared by 4 bases and J by 5 bases, with 0 bases of the junction left unmatched. Germline loops: CDR1 SGHRS, CDR2 YFSETQ. This CDR3 spans 13 amino acids. The CDR3 region is CASSGQGTGELFF. The DNA for the CDR3 is TGCGCCAGCAGCGGACAGGGGACCGGGGAGCTGTTTTTT.

V is TRBV28 and J is TRBJ2-2; the match to TRBD1 covers 7 bases. V lost 4 bases, J lost 5 bases, and 7 bases stayed unmatched. The CDR3 extends over 15 amino acids. CDR1 and CDR2 (germline): MDHEN, SYDVKM. The CDR3 sequence is CASSSHRGKTGELFF. The CDR3 DNA reads as TGTGCCAGCAGTTCCCACAGGGGAAAGACCGGGGAGCTGTTTTTT.

This clone has just one count. V and J are TRBV28 and TRBJ2-1; 14 bases align to TRBD2. The V gene's germline CDR1 is MDHEN and CDR2 SYDVKM. The CDR3 is 19 amino acids. Unmatched junction bases numbered 11, after V lost 5 bases and J lost 2 bases. In DNA, the CDR3 is TGTGCCAGCAGTCCAAGGACTAGCGGGAGGTCACCGGCCTACAATGAGCAGTTCTTC. Translation: CASSPRTSGRSPAYNEQFF.

As DNA, the CDR3 is TGTGCCAGCTCACTTGGACTGCCGGCGAACACTGAAGCTTTCTTT. Encoded protein: CASSLGLPANTEAFF. The chain joins TRBV18 to TRBJ1-1; D not resolved. V lost 4 bases and J 1 base, leaving 13 bases between the germline ends. Germline lookup yields CDR1 KGHSH and CDR2 LQKENI. The CDR3 consists of 15 residues.

This clone was recorded only once. The chain employs TRBV6-1 and TRBJ1-3; tentative D call: TRBD1 (6 bases). The CDR3 loop spans 15 amino acids. V lost 6 bases to trimming and J lost 4 bases, with 16 bases between them. CDR1 and CDR2 (germline): MNHNS, SASEGT. The CDR3 here is CASRLQGSFGNTIYF. In DNA form, the CDR3 reads TGTGCCAGCAGGTTACAGGGATCGTTCGGAAACACCATATATTTT.

The chain employs TRBV30 and TRBJ1-3; tentatively, D is TRBD1 (5 bases). V was pared by 2 bases and J by 0 bases, with 14 bases between. The germline CDR1 and CDR2 sequences are GTSNPN and SVGIG (reference sequence). This CDR3 comprises 16 residues. The CDR3 DNA is TGTGCCTGGAGTAGGGGTTCGACAGCCTCTGGAAACACCATATATTTT. It is translated as CAWSRGSTASGNTIYF.

The V gene is TRBV14, the J gene TRBJ2-1, with D perhaps TRBD2 (5 bases). Germline lookup yields CDR1 SGHDN and CDR2 FVKESK. Trimming stripped 1 base from V and 8 bases from J, with 15 bases between. The CDR3 totals 15 residues. CDR3 region: CASSQGLAGFYEQFF. As DNA, the CDR3 is TGTGCCAGCAGCCAAGGGTTGGCGGGTTTCTATGAGCAGTTCTTC.

The genes are TRBV19 and TRBJ2-6; unclear D gene. The germline V gene has CDR1 LNHDA and CDR2 SQIVND (reference sequence). The CDR3 has 17 residues. Trimming removed 0 bases from V and 0 bases from J, with 9 bases in between. The CDR3 loop reads CASSIEPPGSGANVLTF. The DNA for the CDR3 is TGTGCCAGTAGTATAGAACCTCCAGGCTCTGGGGCCAACGTCCTGACTTTC. The full variable domain, its missing parts supplied by reference TRBV19 and TRBJ2-6, is DGGITQSPKYLFRKEGQNVTLSCEQNLNHDAMYWYRQDPGQGLRLIYYSQIVNDFQKGDIAEGYSVSREKKESFPLTVTSAQKNPTAFYLCASSIEPPGSGANVLTFGAGSRLTVL.

For this clone: The same CDR3 also results from other DNA sequences found in this sample. The chain uses TRBV28 and TRBJ2-2; D may match TRBD1 or TRBD2 (5 bases each). The CDR3 has 12 residues. Germline-derived CDR1 and CDR2 are MDHEN and SYDVKM. The ends were cut back, 6 bases at V and 5 bases at J, with 7 bases in the middle. Written as DNA, the CDR3 is TGTGCCAGCAGCTGGGGGACCGGGGAGCTGTTTTTT. Amino acid sequence: CASSWGTGELFF.